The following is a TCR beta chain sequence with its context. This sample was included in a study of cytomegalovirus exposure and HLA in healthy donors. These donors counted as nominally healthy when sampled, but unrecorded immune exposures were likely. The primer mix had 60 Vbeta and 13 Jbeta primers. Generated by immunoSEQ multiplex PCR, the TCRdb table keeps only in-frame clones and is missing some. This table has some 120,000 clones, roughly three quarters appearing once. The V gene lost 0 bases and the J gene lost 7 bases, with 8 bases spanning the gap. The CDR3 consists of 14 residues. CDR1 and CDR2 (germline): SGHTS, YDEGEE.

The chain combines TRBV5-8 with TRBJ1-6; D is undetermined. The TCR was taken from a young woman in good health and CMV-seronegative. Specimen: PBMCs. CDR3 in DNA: TGTGCCAGCAGCTTGGCTGGGAGGAATTCACCCCTCCACTTT. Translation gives CASSLAGRNSPLHF. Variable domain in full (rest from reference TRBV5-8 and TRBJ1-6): EAGVTQSPTHLIKTRGQQATLRCSPISGHTSVYWYQQALGLGLQFLLWYDEGEERNRGNFPPRFSGRQFPNYSSELNVNALELEDSALYLCASSLAGRNSPLHFGNGTRLTVT.